This is a list of T cell receptor beta chains from one sample in a study of technical replicates of blood from a handful of donors. Sequenced by immunoSEQ multiplex PCR; TCRdb stores in-frame clones only, minus some. The sample shows tens of thousands of clones, over 95% of them seen only once. Input material: T cells isolated from PBMCs. The source is a human donor in good health. CDR3s include the opening cysteine and the closing phenylalanine or tryptophan. The order of the fields is V gene, clone size, D gene, J gene, CDR3 DNA, CDR3 protein. The D gene is left open where the match is weak. Where a row states a size, it is once, few, many or the class of an expanded clone; other rows omit it.

TRBV9,-,TRBD1,TRBJ1-5,TGTGCCAGCAGCACCGGGGACAGTAATCAGCCCCAGCATTTT,CASSTGDSNQPQHF
TRBV7-2,-,TRBD2,TRBJ2-7,TGTGCCAGCAGCTTGTCTAGCGGGAGGGAATACGAGCAGTACTTC,CASSLSSGREYEQYF
TRBV4-3,-,TRBD2,TRBJ2-5,TGCGCCAGCAGCCAAGACGTAATAGTCACTAGCGGGTTCCAAGAGACCCAGTACTTC,CASSQDVIVTSGFQETQYF
TRBV13,-,TRBD2,TRBJ2-7,TGTGCCAGCAGCTCTCGTTCTAGCGGGAGTTACGAGCAGTACTTC,CASSSRSSGSYEQYF
TRBV27,-,TRBD1,TRBJ2-1,TGTGCCAGCAGCATGAACAGGGGGCTCAATGAGCAGTTCTTC,CASSMNRGLNEQFF
TRBV2,-,TRBD1,TRBJ2-6,TGTGCCAGCGGGGACAGGGAATCTGGGGCCAACGTCCTGACTTTC,CASGDRESGANVLTF
TRBV9,-,-,TRBJ2-7,TGTGCCAGCAGCGAAGGTACAGGCTTAATCGAGCAGTACTTC,CASSEGTGLIEQYF
TRBV5-4,-,TRBD2,TRBJ2-3,TGTGCCAGCAGCTCCCCGTTTCTAGCGGGATACACAGATACGCAGTATTTT,CASSSPFLAGYTDTQYF
TRBV19,once,-,TRBJ1-1,TGTGCCAGTAGTCCCTCGGGGGAGAACACTGAAGCTTTCTTT,CASSPSGENTEAFF
TRBV9,-,TRBD1,TRBJ2-2,TGTGCCAGCAGCGTGACAGGGGTTGCCGGGGAGCTGTTTTTT,CASSVTGVAGELFF
TRBV21-1,-,-,TRBJ2-1,TGTGCCAGCAGGGTCGGACAGGGGGGCTCCTACAATGAGCAGTTCTTC,CASRVGQGGSYNEQFF
TRBV27,-,-,TRBJ2-1,TGTGCCAGCAGTCTGTTAGGAGGCCTCGATGAGCAGTTCTTC,CASSLLGGLDEQFF
TRBV2,-,TRBD1,TRBJ1-2,TGTGCCAGCAGCGAATCGGGACAGGGGGGCTACACCTTC,CASSESGQGGYTF
TRBV15,-,TRBD1,TRBJ1-2,TGTGCCACCAGTCGGGACAGGGGTTACTATGGCTACACCTTC,CATSRDRGYYGYTF
TRBV4-2,-,TRBD2,TRBJ2-5,TGTGCCAGCAGCCAAGACCCTAGCGGCCAAGAGACCCAGTACTTC,CASSQDPSGQETQYF
TRBV6-1,-,-,TRBJ1-2,TGTGCCAGCAGTGCGTTGGGTCTGAGGGGCTACACCTTC,CASSALGLRGYTF
TRBV19,-,TRBD1,TRBJ2-3,TGTGCCAGTGGCCACGACAGGGAAGCCTCCGATACGCAGTATTTT,CASGHDREASDTQYF
TRBV7-2,-,-,TRBJ1-4,TGTGCCAGCAGCTTAATGGGCCTTAATGAAAAACTGTTTTTT,CASSLMGLNEKLFF
TRBV7-6,-,TRBD2,TRBJ2-3,TGTGCCAGCAGCTACGGGACTAGCGGTAGGCTCACAGATACGCAGTATTTT,CASSYGTSGRLTDTQYF
TRBV5-1,-,-,TRBJ2-1,TGCGCCAGCAGCTTGACTCCTAGCTCCTACAATGAGCAGTTCTTC,CASSLTPSSYNEQFF
TRBV6-1,-,-,TRBJ2-5,TGTGCCGGATCCCGGGACAATGGGAAGGAGACCCAGTACTTC,CAGSRDNGKETQYF
TRBV28,-,-,TRBJ2-1,TGTGCCAGCAGTCTGCCCGAGAACTACAATGAGCAGTTCTTC,CASSLPENYNEQFF
TRBV6-1,-,-,TRBJ1-1,TGTGCCAGCAGTTATAGTCGCACTGAAGCTTTCTTT,CASSYSRTEAFF
TRBV14,-,TRBD1,TRBJ2-4,TGTGCCAGCAGCCAAGATGGATGGGGACAGAAAAACATTCAGTACTTC,CASSQDGWGQKNIQYF
TRBV9,once,TRBD1,TRBJ2-7,TGTGCCAGCAGCCCAGGACAGGGCTACGAGCAGTACTTC,CASSPGQGYEQYF
TRBV19,-,TRBD1,TRBJ1-5,TGTGCCAGTAAGGGGGCAGGGATTAGCAATCAGCCCCAGCATTTT,CASKGAGISNQPQHF
TRBV27,once,-,TRBJ2-1,TGTGCCAGCAGTTTAAGGACAGCTTACAATGAGCAGTTCTTC,CASSLRTAYNEQFF
TRBV28,-,-,TRBJ2-3,TGTGCCAGCAGTTTATTGTCAGGGAACACAGATACGCAGTATTTT,CASSLLSGNTDTQYF
TRBV7-7,-,-,TRBJ2-1,TGTGCCAGCAGCTCCGGGACTCCCCCTTACAATGAGCAGTTCTTC,CASSSGTPPYNEQFF
TRBV28,-,-,TRBJ2-6,TGTGCCAGCAGTTGGAAGGGGTCTGGGGCCAACGTCCTGACTTTC,CASSWKGSGANVLTF
TRBV27,-,TRBD1,TRBJ1-2,TGTGCCAGCAGCGCCCACTGGGACAGGGACTATGGCTACACCTTC,CASSAHWDRDYGYTF
TRBV11-2,-,TRBD1,TRBJ2-7,TGTGCCAGCTTAAGGACAGGGGACTACGAGCAGTACTTC,CASLRTGDYEQYF
TRBV7-3,-,TRBD2,TRBJ2-3,TGTGCCAGCAAAGGAGGGAGGGCCATGGCAGATACGCAGTATTTT,CASKGGRAMADTQYF
TRBV6-1,-,-,TRBJ1-5,TGTGCCAGCAATACAGGGTTTTATCAGCCCCAGCATTTT,CASNTGFYQPQHF
TRBV5-6,-,TRBD1,TRBJ2-5,TGTGCCAGCAGCACGGCCGGACAGGGCCAAGAGACCCAGTACTTC,CASSTAGQGQETQYF
TRBV7-9,once,-,TRBJ2-5,TGTGCCAGCAGCTCTCCACTAGTCGCCCGGGAGACCCAGTACTTC,CASSSPLVARETQYF
TRBV5-6,-,TRBD1,TRBJ1-2,TGTGCCAGCAGCTCGATACAGGGGAGAGGCTACACCTTC,CASSSIQGRGYTF
TRBV6-5,-,-,TRBJ2-7,TGTGCCAGCAGTTACAGTAGGGGGACCCTACCGGTCGAGCAGTACTTC,CASSYSRGTLPVEQYF